This TCR beta chain was captured in a study of metastatic and nonmetastatic thyroid tumors. Germline V gene lookup returns CDR1 DFQATT and CDR2 SNEGSKA (reference sequence). Trimming cost V 1 base and J 4 bases; bases outside gene matches: 9. The CDR3 has 15 amino acids. Patients underwent thyroid surgery, and none had received any treatment before it. Via MiXCR, TCRdb re-called the PCR reads. The sample yields more than 10,000 clones, around 23% seen once. The rearrangement uses TRBV20-1 and TRBJ2-7; 8 nucleotides line up with TRBD1. The sequence derives from a female donor with papillary thyroid cancer or a benign thyroid nodule (not recorded which). Some clones in this sample may be carry-over from other donors' samples. The sequenced sample was blood. The CDR3 region is CSARGRGDRLYEQYF. Here the CDR3 DNA reads TGCAGTGCTAGAGGGAGAGGGGACAGGCTGTACGAGCAGTACTTC.